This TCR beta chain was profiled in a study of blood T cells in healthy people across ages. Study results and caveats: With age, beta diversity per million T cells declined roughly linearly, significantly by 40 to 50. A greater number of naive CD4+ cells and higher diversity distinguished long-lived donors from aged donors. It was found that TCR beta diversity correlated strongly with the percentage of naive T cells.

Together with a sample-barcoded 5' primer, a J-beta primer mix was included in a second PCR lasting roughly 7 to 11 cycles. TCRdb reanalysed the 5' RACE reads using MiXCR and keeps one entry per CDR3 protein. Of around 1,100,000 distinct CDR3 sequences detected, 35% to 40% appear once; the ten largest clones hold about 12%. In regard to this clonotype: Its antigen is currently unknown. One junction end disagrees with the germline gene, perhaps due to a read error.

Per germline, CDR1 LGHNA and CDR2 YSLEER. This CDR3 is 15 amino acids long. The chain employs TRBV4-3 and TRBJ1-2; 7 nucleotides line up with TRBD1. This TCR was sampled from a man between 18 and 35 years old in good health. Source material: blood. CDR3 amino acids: CASSQDNRGNCGYTF. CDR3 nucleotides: TGCGCCAGCAGCCAAGATAACAGGGGAAACTGTGGCTACACCTTC.